This TCR beta chain is drawn from a study of blood T cell repertoires in COVID-19. The V gene's germline CDR1 is SGHVS and CDR2 FQNEAQ. CDR3 length equals 14 residues. The V end lost 5 bases, the J end lost 1 base, and 12 bases lay between the germline ends. The repertoire was sequenced with immunoSEQ multiplex PCR; TCRdb's copy has only in-frame clones and lacks some. The repertoire holds some 190,000 clones, with approximately 91% as singletons. Sequencing input: peripheral blood. This sequence was found in a man aged 18 to 29 with active or convalescent COVID-19. The chain uses TRBV7-8 and TRBJ2-7; D is possibly TRBD2 (6 bases). The CDR3 DNA sequence: TGTGCCAGCAGCAGACTAGTTGAGTCCTACGAGCAGTACTTC. Translation gives CASSRLVESYEQYF.